Below, one TCR beta chain is given with its context. The data derive from a study of cytomegalovirus exposure and HLA in healthy donors. Study details: HLA-typed donors were the source of some 85 million unique TCRs, which an early data release held.

Primers for the PCR totalled 60 Vbeta and 13 Jbeta. The assay was immunoSEQ multiplex PCR, and TCRdb's table has in-frame clones only and misses some. The sample has around 150,000 clones, 60% to 80% seen once. This CDR3 is 14 amino acids long. Per germline, CDR1 MDHEN and CDR2 SYDVKM. The V segment lost 7 bases and the J segment 9 bases; nucleotides outside the gene matches: 11. The TCR comes from a middle-aged woman in good health and CMV-seropositive. Sequences were obtained from PBMCs. The chain carries TRBV28 and TRBJ1-1, with 10 bases that match TRBD1. Here the CDR3 reads CASTLTGGFSKAFF. Written as DNA, the CDR3 is TGTGCCAGCACCTTGACAGGGGGCTTTAGTAAAGCTTTCTTT.